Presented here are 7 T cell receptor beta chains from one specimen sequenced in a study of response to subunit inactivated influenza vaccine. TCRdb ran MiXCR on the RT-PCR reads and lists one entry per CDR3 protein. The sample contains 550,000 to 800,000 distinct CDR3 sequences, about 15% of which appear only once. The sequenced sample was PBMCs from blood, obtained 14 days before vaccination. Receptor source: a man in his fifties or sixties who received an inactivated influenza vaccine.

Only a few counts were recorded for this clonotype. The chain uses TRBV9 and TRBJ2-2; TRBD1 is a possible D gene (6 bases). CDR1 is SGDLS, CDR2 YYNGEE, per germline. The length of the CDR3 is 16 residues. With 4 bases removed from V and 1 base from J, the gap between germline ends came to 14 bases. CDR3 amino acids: CASSFGQRVNTGELFF. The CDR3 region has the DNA TGTGCCAGCAGCTTCGGACAGCGAGTGAACACCGGGGAGCTGTTTTTT.

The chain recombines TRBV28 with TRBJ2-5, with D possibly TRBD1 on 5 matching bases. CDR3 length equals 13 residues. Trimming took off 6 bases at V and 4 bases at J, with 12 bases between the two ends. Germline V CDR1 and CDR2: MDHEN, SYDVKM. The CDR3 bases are TGTGCCAGCAGGACAGTTAGGAGAGAGACCCAGTACTTC. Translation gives CASRTVRRETQYF. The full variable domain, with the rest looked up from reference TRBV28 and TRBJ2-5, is DVKVTQSSRYLVKRTGEKVFLECVQDMDHENMFWYRQDPGLGLRLIYFSYDVKMKEKGDIPEGYSVSREKKERFSLILESASTNQTSMYLCASRTVRRETQYFGPGTRLLVL.

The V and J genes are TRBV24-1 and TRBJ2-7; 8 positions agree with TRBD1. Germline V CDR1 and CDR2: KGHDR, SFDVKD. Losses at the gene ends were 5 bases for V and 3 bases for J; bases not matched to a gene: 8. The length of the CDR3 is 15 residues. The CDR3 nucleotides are TGTGCCACCAGTGGCCGGGACAGGCCTATCTACGAGCAGTACTTC. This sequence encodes CATSGRDRPIYEQYF.

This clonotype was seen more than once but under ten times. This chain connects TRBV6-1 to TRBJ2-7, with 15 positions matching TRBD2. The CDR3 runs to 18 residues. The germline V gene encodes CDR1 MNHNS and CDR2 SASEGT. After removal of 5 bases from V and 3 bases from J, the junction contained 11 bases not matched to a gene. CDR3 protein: CASSRTSGGARILYEQYF. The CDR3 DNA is TGTGCCAGCAGTAGGACTAGCGGGGGGGCCAGGATCCTCTACGAGCAGTACTTC.

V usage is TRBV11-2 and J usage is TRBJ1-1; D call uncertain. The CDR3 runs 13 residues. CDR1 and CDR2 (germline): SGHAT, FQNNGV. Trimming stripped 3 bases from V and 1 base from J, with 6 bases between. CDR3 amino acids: CASSFDGNTEAFF. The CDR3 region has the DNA TGTGCCAGCAGCTTCGATGGGAACACTGAAGCTTTCTTT.

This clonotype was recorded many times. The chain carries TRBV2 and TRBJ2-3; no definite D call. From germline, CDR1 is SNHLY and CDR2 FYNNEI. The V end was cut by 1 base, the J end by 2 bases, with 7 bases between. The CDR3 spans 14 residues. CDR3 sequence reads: CASSEEILTDTQYF. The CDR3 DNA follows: TGTGCCAGCAGTGAAGAGATTCTCACAGATACGCAGTATTTT.

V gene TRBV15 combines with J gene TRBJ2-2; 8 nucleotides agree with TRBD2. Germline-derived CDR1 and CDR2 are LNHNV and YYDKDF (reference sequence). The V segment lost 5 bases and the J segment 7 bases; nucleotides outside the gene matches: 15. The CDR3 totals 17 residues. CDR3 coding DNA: TGTGCCACCAGCTTCCGGACTAGCCTAGCGCCCAGCGGGGAGCTGTTTTTT. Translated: CATSFRTSLAPSGELFF.